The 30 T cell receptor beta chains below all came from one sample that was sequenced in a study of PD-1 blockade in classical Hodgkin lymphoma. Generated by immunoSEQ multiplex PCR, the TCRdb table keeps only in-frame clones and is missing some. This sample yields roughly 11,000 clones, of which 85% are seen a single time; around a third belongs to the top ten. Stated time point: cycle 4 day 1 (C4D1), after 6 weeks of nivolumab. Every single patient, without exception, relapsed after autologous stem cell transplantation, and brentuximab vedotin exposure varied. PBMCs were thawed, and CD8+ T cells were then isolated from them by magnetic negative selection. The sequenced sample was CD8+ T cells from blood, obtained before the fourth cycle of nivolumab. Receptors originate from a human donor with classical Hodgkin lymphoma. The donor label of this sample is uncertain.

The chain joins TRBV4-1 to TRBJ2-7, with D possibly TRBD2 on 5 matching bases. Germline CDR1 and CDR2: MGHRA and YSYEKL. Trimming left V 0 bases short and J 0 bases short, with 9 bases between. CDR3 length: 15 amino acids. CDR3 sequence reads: CASSQERLASYEQYF. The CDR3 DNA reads TGCGCCAGCAGCCAAGAACGGCTAGCCTCCTACGAGCAGTACTTC.

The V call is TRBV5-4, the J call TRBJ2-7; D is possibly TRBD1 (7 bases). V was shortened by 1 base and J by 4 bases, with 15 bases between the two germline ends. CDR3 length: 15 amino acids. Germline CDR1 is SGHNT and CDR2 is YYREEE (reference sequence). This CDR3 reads CASSLFGGTDYEQYF. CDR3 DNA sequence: TGTGCCAGCAGCTTGTTCGGCGGGACAGATTACGAGCAGTACTTC. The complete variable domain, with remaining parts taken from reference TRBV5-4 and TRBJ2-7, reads ETGVTQSPTHLIKTRGQQVTLRCSSQSGHNTVSWYQQALGQGPQFIFQYYREEENGRGNFPPRFSGLQFPNYSSELNVNALELDDSALYLCASSLFGGTDYEQYFGPGTRLTVT.

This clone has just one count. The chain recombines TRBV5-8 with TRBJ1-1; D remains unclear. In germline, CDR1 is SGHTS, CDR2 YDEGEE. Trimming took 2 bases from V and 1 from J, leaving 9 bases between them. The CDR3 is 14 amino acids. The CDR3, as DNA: TGTGCCAGCAGCTTCTGGGCGGGGAACACTGAAGCTTTCTTT. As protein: CASSFWAGNTEAFF.

CDR3: CASSLGRDSNQPQHF. The CDR3 DNA reads TGTGCCAGCAGTTTGGGGAGGGATAGCAATCAGCCCCAGCATTTT. The chain has TRBV27 and TRBJ1-5; D is unclear. This CDR3 has 15 residues. The V gene's germline CDR1 is MNHEY and CDR2 SMNVEV (reference sequence). V was clipped by 3 bases and J by 0 bases, with 9 bases between them.

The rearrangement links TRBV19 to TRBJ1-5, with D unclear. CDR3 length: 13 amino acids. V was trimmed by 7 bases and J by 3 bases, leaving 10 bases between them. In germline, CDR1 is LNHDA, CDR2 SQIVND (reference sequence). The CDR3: CASTLGHNQPQHF. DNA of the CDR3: TGTGCCAGTACGTTGGGCCACAATCAGCCCCAGCATTTT.

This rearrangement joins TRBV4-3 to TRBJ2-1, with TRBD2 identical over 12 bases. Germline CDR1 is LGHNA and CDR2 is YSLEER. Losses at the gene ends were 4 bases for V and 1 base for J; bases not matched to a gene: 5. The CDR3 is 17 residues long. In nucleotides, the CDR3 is TGCGCCAGCAGCCCGACTAGCGGGAGTTCGTCCTACAATGAGCAGTTCTTC. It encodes CASSPTSGSSSYNEQFF.

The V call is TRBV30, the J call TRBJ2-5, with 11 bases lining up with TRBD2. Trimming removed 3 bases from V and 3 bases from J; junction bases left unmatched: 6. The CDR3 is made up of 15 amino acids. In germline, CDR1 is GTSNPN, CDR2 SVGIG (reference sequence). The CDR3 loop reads CAWSILGLAEETQYF. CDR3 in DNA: TGTGCCTGGAGCATCCTGGGACTAGCGGAAGAGACCCAGTACTTC.

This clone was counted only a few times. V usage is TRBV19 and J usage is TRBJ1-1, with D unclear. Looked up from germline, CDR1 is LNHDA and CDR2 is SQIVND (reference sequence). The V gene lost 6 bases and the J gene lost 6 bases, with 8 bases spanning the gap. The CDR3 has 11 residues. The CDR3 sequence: CASSDGPEAFF. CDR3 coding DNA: TGTGCCAGTAGCGACGGTCCTGAAGCTTTCTTT. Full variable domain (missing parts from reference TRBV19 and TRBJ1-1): DGGITQSPKYLFRKEGQNVTLSCEQNLNHDAMYWYRQDPGQGLRLIYYSQIVNDFQKGDIAEGYSVSREKKESFPLTVTSAQKNPTAFYLCASSDGPEAFFGQGTRLTVV.

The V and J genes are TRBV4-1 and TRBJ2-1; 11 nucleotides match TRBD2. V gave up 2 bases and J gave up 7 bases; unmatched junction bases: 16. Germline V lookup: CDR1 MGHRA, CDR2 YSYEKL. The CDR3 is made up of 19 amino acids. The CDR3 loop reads CASSQSPGPGLAGLNEQFF. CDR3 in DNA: TGCGCCAGCAGCCAATCGCCCGGGCCCGGACTAGCGGGCCTTAATGAGCAGTTCTTC.

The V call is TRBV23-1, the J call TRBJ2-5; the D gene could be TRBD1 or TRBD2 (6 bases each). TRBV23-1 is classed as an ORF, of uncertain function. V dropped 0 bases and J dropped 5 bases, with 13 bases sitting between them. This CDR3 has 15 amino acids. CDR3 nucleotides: TGCGCCAGCAGTCAATCGTCGGGGGCGGCGGAGACCCAGTACTTC. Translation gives CASSQSSGAAETQYF.

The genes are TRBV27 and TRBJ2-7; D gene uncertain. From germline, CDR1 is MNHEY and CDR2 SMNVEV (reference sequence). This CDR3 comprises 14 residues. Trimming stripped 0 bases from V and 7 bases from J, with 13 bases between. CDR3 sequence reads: CASSLSLVVGEQYF. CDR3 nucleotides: TGTGCCAGCAGTTTATCGCTCGTAGTAGGTGAGCAGTACTTC.

This CDR3 reads CASGTGVNEQFF. DNA for the CDR3: TGCGCCAGCGGGACAGGGGTTAATGAGCAGTTCTTC. V gene TRBV10-1 combines with J gene TRBJ2-1, with TRBD1 identical over 10 bases. Trimming took 8 bases from V and 7 from J; bases not matched to a gene: 2. The V gene's germline CDR1 is WNHNN and CDR2 SYGVQD (reference sequence). The CDR3 sequence is 12 residues long.

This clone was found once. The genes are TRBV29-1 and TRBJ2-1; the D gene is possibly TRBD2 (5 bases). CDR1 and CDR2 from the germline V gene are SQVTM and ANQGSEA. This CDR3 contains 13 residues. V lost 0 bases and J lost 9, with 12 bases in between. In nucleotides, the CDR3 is TGCAGCGTTGAAGATCTGATTGGAGGTGAGCAGTTCTTC. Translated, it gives CSVEDLIGGEQFF.

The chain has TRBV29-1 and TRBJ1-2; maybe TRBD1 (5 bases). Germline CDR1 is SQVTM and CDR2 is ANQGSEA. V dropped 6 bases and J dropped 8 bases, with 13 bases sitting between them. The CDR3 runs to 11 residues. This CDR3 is CSVPRVAGYTF. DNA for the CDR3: TGCAGCGTGCCCAGGGTTGCCGGCTACACCTTC.

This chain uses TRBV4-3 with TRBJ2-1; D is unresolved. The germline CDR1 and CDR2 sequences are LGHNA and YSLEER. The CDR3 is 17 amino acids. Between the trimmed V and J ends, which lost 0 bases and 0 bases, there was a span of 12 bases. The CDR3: CASSQDWPSNSYNEQFF. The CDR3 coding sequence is TGCGCCAGCAGCCAAGACTGGCCGTCTAACTCCTACAATGAGCAGTTCTTC.

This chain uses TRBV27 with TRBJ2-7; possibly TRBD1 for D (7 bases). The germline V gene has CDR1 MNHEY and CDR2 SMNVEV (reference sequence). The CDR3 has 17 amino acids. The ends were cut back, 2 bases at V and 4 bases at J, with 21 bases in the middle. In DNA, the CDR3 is TGTGCCAGCAGTTTAGCGTCAGGGGGAGGAGGACGATACGAGCAGTACTTC. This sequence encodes CASSLASGGGGRYEQYF.

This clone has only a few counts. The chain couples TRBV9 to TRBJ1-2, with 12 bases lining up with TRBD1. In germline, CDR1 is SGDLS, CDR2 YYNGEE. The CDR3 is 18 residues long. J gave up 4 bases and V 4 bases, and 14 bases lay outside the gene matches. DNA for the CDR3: TGTGCCAGCAGCCCTCGGGACAGGGGGCAATATTTGTTCTATGGCTACACCTTC. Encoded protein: CASSPRDRGQYLFYGYTF.

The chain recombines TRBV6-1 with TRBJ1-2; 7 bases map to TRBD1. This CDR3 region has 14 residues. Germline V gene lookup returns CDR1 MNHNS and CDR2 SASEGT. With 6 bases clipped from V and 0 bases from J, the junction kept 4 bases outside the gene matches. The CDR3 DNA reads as TGTGCCAGCAGGGGAACAGGGGCTAACTATGGCTACACCTTC. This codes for CASRGTGANYGYTF.

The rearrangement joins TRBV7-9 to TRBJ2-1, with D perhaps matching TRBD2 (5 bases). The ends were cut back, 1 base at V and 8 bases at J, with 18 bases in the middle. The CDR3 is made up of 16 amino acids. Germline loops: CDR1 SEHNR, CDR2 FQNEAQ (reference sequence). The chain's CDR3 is CASSLVRAGKGDEQFF. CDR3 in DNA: TGTGCCAGCAGCTTAGTTAGGGCGGGTAAGGGCGATGAGCAGTTCTTC.

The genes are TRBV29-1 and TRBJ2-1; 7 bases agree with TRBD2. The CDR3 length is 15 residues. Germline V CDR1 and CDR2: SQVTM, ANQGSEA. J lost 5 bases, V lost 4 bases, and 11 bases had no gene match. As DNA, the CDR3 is TGCAGCGTTGTGCTGGGGGGGATTGAGGACAATGAGCAGTTCTTC. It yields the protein CSVVLGGIEDNEQFF.

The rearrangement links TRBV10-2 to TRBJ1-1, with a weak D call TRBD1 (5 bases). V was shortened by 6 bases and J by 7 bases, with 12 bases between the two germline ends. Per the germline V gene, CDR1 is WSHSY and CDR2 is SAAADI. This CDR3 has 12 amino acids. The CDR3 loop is CASRGRGDEAFF. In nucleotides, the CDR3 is TGCGCCAGCAGGGGCCGAGGGGATGAAGCTTTCTTT.

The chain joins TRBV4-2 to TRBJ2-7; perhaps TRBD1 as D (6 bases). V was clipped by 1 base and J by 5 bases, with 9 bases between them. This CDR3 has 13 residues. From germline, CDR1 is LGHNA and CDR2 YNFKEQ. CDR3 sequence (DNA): TGTGCCAGCAGCCAAGGGACAGCCAACGAGCAGTACTTC. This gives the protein CASSQGTANEQYF.

The CDR3 region is CASSLSHEQYF. CDR3 in DNA: TGTGCCAGCAGCTTGTCCCACGAGCAGTACTTC. J is TRBJ2-7 and V is TRBV5-8, with D hard to call. Trimming pared 1 base from V and 5 bases from J, leaving 4 bases between. CDR1 and CDR2 (germline): SGHTS, YDEGEE. This CDR3 is 11 amino acids long.

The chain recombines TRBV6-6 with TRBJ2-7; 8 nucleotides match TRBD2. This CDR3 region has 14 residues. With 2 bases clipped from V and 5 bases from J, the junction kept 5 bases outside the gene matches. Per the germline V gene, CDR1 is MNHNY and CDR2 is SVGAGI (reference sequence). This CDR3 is CASSYAGLGDEQYF. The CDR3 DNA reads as TGTGCCAGCAGTTACGCGGGACTAGGGGACGAGCAGTACTTC.

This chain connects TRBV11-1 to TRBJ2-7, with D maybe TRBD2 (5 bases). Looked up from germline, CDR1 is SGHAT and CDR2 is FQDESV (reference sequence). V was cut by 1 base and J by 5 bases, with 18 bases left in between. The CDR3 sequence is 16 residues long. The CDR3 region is CASSLEAITGTDEQYF. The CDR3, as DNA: TGTGCCAGCAGCTTAGAGGCCATAACGGGAACCGACGAGCAGTACTTC.

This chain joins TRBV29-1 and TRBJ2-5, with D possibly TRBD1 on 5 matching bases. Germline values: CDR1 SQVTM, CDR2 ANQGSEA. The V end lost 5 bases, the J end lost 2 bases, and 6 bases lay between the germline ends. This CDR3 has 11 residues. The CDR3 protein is CSVQGQETQYF. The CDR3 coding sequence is TGCAGCGTTCAGGGTCAAGAGACCCAGTACTTC.

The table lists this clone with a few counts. For the CDR3, the DNA is TGTGCCAGCAGCTGGCTGGGGGCAGGGGGCGTCTACGAGCAGTACTTC. This translates into CASSWLGAGGVYEQYF. V gene TRBV7-9 combines with J gene TRBJ2-7; 8 nucleotides align to TRBD1. The CDR3 covers 16 residues. With 4 bases clipped from V and 3 bases from J, the junction kept 11 bases outside the gene matches. The germline gives CDR1 SEHNR, CDR2 FQNEAQ (reference sequence). Filled out from reference TRBV7-9 and TRBJ2-7, the complete variable domain reads DTGVSQNPRHKITKRGQNVTFRCDPISEHNRLYWYRQTLGQGPEFLTYFQNEAQLEKSRLLSDRFSAERPKGSFSTLEIQRTEQGDSAMYLCASSWLGAGGVYEQYFGPGTRLTVT.

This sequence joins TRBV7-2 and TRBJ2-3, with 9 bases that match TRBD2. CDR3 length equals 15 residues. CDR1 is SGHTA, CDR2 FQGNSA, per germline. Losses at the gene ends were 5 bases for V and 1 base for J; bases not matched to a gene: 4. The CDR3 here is CASSSRTSGTDTQYF. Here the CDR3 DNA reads TGTGCCAGCAGCAGCCGGACTAGCGGCACAGATACGCAGTATTTT. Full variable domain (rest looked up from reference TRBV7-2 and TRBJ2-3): GAGVSQSPSNKVTEKGKDVELRCDPISGHTALYWYRQSLGQGLEFLIYFQGNSAPDKSGLPSDRFSAERTGGSVSTLTIQRTQQEDSAVYLCASSSRTSGTDTQYFGPGTRLTVL.

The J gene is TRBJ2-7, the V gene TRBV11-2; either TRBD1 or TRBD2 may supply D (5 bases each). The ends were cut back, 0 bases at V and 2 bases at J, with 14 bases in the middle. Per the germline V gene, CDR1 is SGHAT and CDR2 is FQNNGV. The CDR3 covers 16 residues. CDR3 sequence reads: CASSLDLQGATYEQYF. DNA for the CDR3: TGTGCCAGCAGCTTAGATCTCCAGGGAGCAACCTACGAGCAGTACTTC.

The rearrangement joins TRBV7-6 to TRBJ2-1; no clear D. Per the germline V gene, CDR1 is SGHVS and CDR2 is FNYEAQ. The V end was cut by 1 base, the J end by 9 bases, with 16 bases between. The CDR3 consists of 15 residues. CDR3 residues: CASSLGFLDPSEQFF. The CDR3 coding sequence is TGTGCCAGCAGCTTAGGGTTTCTCGACCCCAGTGAGCAGTTCTTC. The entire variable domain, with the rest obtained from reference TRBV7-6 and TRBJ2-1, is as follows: GAGVSQSPRYKVTKRGQDVALRCDPISGHVSLYWYRQALGQGPEFLTYFNYEAQQDKSGLPNDRFSAERPEGSISTLTIQRTEQRDSAMYRCASSLGFLDPSEQFFGPGTRLTVL.